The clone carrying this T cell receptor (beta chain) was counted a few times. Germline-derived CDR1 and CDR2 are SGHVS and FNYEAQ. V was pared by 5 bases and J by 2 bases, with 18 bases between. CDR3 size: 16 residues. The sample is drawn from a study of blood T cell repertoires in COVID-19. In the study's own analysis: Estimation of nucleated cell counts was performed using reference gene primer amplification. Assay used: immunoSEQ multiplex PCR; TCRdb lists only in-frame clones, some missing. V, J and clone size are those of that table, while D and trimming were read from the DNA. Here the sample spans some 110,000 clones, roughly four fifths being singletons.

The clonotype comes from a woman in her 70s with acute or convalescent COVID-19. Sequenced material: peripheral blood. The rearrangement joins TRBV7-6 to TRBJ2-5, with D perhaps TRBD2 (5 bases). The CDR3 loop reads CASSPGIGVGQETQYF. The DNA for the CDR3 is TGTGCCAGCAGCCCCGGTATCGGGGTCGGACAAGAGACCCAGTACTTC.